The 15 T cell receptor beta chains below all came from one sample that was sequenced in a study of blood T cell repertoires in COVID-19. Assay: immunoSEQ multiplex PCR; the TCRdb copy retains only in-frame clones and omits some. In the table there are about 180,000 clones, approximately 85% of which are singletons. Sequencing used peripheral blood. Source of these receptors: a human donor with active or convalescent COVID-19. The donor label of this sample is uncertain.

V gene TRBV5-4 combines with J gene TRBJ1-3; tentative D call: TRBD1 (5 bases). This CDR3 region has 15 residues. Trimming took off 4 bases at V and 2 bases at J, with 13 bases between the two ends. CDR1 SGHNT and CDR2 YYREEE come from the germline V gene (reference sequence). The CDR3 protein is CASSTGTPAGNTIYF. The CDR3 DNA reads as TGTGCCAGCAGCACCGGGACTCCAGCTGGAAACACCATATATTTT.

This chain uses TRBV5-8 with TRBJ2-5; TRBD2 matches 8 bases. The ends lost 4 bases at V and 4 bases at J; junction bases unmatched: 9. The CDR3 consists of 15 residues. The V gene's germline CDR1 is SGHTS and CDR2 YDEGEE. CDR3 bases: TGTGCCAGCAGCCCGGGACTAGATAGGCGAGAGACCCAGTACTTC. As protein: CASSPGLDRRETQYF.

The DNA for the CDR3 is TGTGCCAGCAGCTTGGCCTTGGCAAAAGAGACCCAGTACTTC. Protein product: CASSLALAKETQYF. The V and J genes are TRBV5-4 and TRBJ2-5; D call uncertain. This CDR3 has 14 amino acids. The germline V and J ends were trimmed by 0 bases and 3 bases, with 9 bases remaining between them. Germline CDR1 SGHNT, CDR2 YYREEE (reference sequence).

The chain employs TRBV5-1 and TRBJ2-2; D not certain. This CDR3 has 19 residues. V was clipped by 0 bases and J by 3 bases, with 21 bases between them. Germline CDR1 and CDR2: SGHRS and YFSETQ. The CDR3 DNA follows: TGCGCCAGCAGCTTGGCTGGTGGTCGGCTAGACCCCCACACCGGGGAGCTGTTTTTT. Translated, it gives CASSLAGGRLDPHTGELFF.

This clone was seen only once. This chain's CDR3 is CASSFPRGSDPEAFF. CDR3 DNA: TGTGCCAGCAGCTTTCCCAGGGGAAGTGATCCTGAAGCTTTCTTT. V gene TRBV7-9 combines with J gene TRBJ1-1; TRBD1 is a possible D gene (6 bases). Trimming cost V 3 bases and J 6 bases, with 17 bases left between them. The CDR3 has 15 amino acids. CDR1 and CDR2 (germline): SEHNR, FQNEAQ (reference sequence).

The CDR3 DNA is TGTGCCAGTAGAGTGACCCAGGGTAGCAATCAGCCCCAGCATTTT. Its protein product is CASRVTQGSNQPQHF. The V call is TRBV19, the J call TRBJ1-5; D possibly corresponds to TRBD1 (5 bases). The CDR3 sequence is 15 residues long. V lost 6 bases and J 0 bases, leaving 12 bases between the germline ends. Germline V gives CDR1 LNHDA, CDR2 SQIVND (reference sequence).

The genes are TRBV12-3 or TRBV12-4 and TRBJ1-1, with 7 bases that match TRBD1. This CDR3 has 13 residues. Trimming took 6 bases from V and 1 from J; bases not matched to a gene: 2. The CDR3 bases are TGTGCCAGCAGAAGGGACAGGAACACTGAAGCTTTCTTT. Translation gives CASRRDRNTEAFF.

The J gene is TRBJ2-7, the V gene TRBV6-6; 8 bases line up with TRBD1. Per germline, CDR1 MNHNY and CDR2 SVGAGI (reference sequence). The CDR3 runs 17 residues. The V and J ends lost 5 bases and 6 bases, in that order; junction bases with no gene match: 18. The CDR3 bases are TGTGCCAGCAGTCGACAGGGGACCGTCAAGAGCATCGGCGAGCAGTACTTC. Translation gives CASSRQGTVKSIGEQYF.

This clone came up once. V gene TRBV18 combines with J gene TRBJ2-7, with TRBD2 as a possible D gene (6 bases). Trimming shortened V by 3 bases and J by 3 bases, and 15 bases separated the two germline ends. Germline-derived CDR1 and CDR2 are KGHSH and LQKENI. The CDR3 contains 15 residues. This CDR3 reads CASSPWSGQNYEQYF. For the CDR3, the DNA is TGTGCCAGCTCACCCTGGAGCGGGCAGAACTACGAGCAGTACTTC.

This sequence joins TRBV2 and TRBJ2-3, with D hard to call. CDR3 length equals 12 residues. Germline CDR1 is SNHLY and CDR2 is FYNNEI. Trimming pared 6 bases from V and 4 bases from J, leaving 8 bases between. DNA for the CDR3: TGTGCCAGCAGCAATCTAGCAGATACGCAGTATTTT. As protein: CASSNLADTQYF.

This clone was recorded a few times. The V call is TRBV2, the J call TRBJ1-1; D is undetermined. Germline CDR1 SNHLY, CDR2 FYNNEI. Trimming pared 1 base from V and 4 bases from J, leaving 7 bases between. This CDR3 has 13 amino acids. The CDR3 sequence: CASSEEVRTEAFF. CDR3 in DNA: TGTGCCAGCAGTGAAGAAGTGCGCACTGAAGCTTTCTTT.

This chain uses TRBV18 with TRBJ1-6, with 9 bases lining up with TRBD1. Losses at the gene ends were 10 bases for V and 10 bases for J; bases not matched to a gene: 8. The CDR3 sequence is 13 residues long. Germline CDR1 reads KGHSH; CDR2 reads LQKENI. Written as DNA, the CDR3 is TGTGCCACCGCTGGGACAGGGACCTCACCCCTCCACTTT. The encoded protein is CATAGTGTSPLHF.

This clone has only one observation. The chain couples TRBV28 to TRBJ1-6; no clear D. The CDR3 sequence is 14 residues long. V gave up 10 bases and J gave up 8 bases, with 18 bases separating them. Germline loops: CDR1 MDHEN, CDR2 SYDVKM. CDR3 DNA sequence: TGTGCCATTCCAGGCCGGGGAGGTGATTCACCCCTCCACTTT. Residues: CAIPGRGGDSPLHF.

The chain employs TRBV6-1 and TRBJ2-1, with 7 bases identical to TRBD2. CDR3 length: 17 amino acids. Germline CDR1 reads MNHNS; CDR2 reads SASEGT. After removal of 2 bases from V and 5 bases from J, the junction contained 12 bases not matched to a gene. CDR3 in DNA: TGTGCCAGCAGTGAATCTGGGTCGGGGACTATAGACAATGAGCAGTTCTTC. It yields the protein CASSESGSGTIDNEQFF.

The chain joins TRBV5-5 to TRBJ2-5, with D maybe TRBD1 (6 bases). This CDR3 comprises 15 residues. Germline V gene sequence: CDR1 SGHKS, CDR2 YYEKEE (reference sequence). Trimming took 0 bases from V and 4 from J, leaving 13 bases between them. CDR3 bases: TGTGCCAGCAGCTTGGTGGTCAGGGGAAGAGAGACCCAGTACTTC. It codes for CASSLVVRGRETQYF.